Below, 7 T cell receptor beta chains from the same sample are listed, as sequenced in a study of T-cell reconstitution after alpha-beta-depleted transplantation in children. A library of TCRbeta sequences, prepared with unique molecular identifiers, was generated. MiXCR was run by TCRdb on the PCR reads, yielding one entry per CDR3 protein. The sample lists around 96,000 distinct CDR3 sequences, 10% to 15% occurring once. The starting material was PBMCs from the stem cell graft donor, obtained from the stem cell graft. These receptors all come from a human donor who donated a stem cell graft to a child with inherited bone marrow failure.

This clonotype has only a few counts. V and J are TRBV19 and TRBJ1-1, with D possibly being TRBD1 (6 bases). The CDR3 length is 15 residues. Trimming shortened V by 7 bases and J by 2 bases, and 17 bases separated the two germline ends. In germline, CDR1 is LNHDA, CDR2 SQIVND (reference sequence). DNA for the CDR3: TGTGCCAGTACCCTGATGGGGGGCGCCAACACTGAAGCTTTCTTT. Protein: CASTLMGGANTEAFF.

At least ten counts were recorded for this clonotype. The chain has TRBV29-1 and TRBJ2-1, with TRBD2 as a possible D gene (5 bases). The CDR3 loop spans 13 amino acids. V was pared by 3 bases and J by 7 bases, with 13 bases between. CDR1 is SQVTM and CDR2 is ANQGSEA in the germline V gene. The CDR3: CSVDVASSNEQFF. The CDR3 DNA reads as TGCAGCGTTGATGTGGCTAGCTCGAATGAGCAGTTCTTC.

This clonotype was observed many times. V is TRBV3-1 and J is TRBJ2-3; D unclear. Trimming stripped 1 base from V and 0 bases from J, with 11 bases between. Germline V gene data show CDR1 as LGHDT and CDR2 as YNNKEL (reference sequence). CDR3 length: 16 residues. This CDR3 reads CASSQVEAYSTDTQYF. In nucleotides, the CDR3 is TGTGCCAGCAGCCAAGTCGAAGCGTATAGCACAGATACGCAGTATTTT.

This clonotype showed up many times. This chain uses TRBV11-2 with TRBJ1-5, with a possible D match to TRBD1 (6 bases). The CDR3 consists of 15 residues. CDR1 is SGHAT and CDR2 is FQNNGV in the germline V gene. Between the trimmed V and J ends, which lost 5 bases and 2 bases, there was a span of 13 bases. CDR3 sequence: CASSTSGVGNQPQHF. DNA of the CDR3: TGTGCCAGCAGCACCTCAGGGGTAGGCAATCAGCCCCAGCATTTT.

This clonotype was seen ten or more times. CDR3 residues: CASSPGWGNTEAFF. The CDR3 region has the DNA TGTGCCAGCAGCCCAGGGTGGGGGAACACTGAAGCTTTCTTT. The chain is built from TRBV4-2 and TRBJ1-1; D is possibly TRBD1 (5 bases). Looked up from germline, CDR1 is LGHNA and CDR2 is YNFKEQ. V gave up 4 bases and J gave up 1 base, with 10 bases separating them. The CDR3 sequence is 14 residues long.

This clonotype has ten or more counts. The chain employs TRBV29-1 and TRBJ2-1; D not certain. Germline V gene lookup returns CDR1 SQVTM and CDR2 ANQGSEA. The CDR3 is made up of 13 amino acids. Trimming removed 7 bases at V and 6 bases at J, with 16 bases between. The CDR3 sequence: CSGGIPFPNEQFF. In nucleotides, the CDR3 is TGCAGCGGCGGTATTCCCTTCCCCAATGAGCAGTTCTTC.

This clonotype came up many times. The CDR3 DNA is TGTGCCAGCAGTTTCCTGCCGGGTCTACGTTCCTACGAGCAGTACTTC. Translation: CASSFLPGLRSYEQYF. The rearrangement joins TRBV27 to TRBJ2-7; D not resolved. The V gene's germline CDR1 is MNHEY and CDR2 SMNVEV (reference sequence). The V end was cut by 3 bases, the J end by 1 base, with 16 bases between. The CDR3 length is 16 residues.